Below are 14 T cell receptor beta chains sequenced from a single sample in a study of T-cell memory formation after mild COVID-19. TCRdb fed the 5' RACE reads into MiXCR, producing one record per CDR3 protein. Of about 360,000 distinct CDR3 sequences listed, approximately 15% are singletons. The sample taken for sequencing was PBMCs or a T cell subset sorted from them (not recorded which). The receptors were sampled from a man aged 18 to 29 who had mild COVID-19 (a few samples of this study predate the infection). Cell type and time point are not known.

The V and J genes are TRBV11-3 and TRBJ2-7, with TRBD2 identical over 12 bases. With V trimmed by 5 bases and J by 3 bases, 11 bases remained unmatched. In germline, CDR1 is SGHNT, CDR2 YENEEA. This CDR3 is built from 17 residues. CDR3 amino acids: CASSHGLAGGPGYEQYF. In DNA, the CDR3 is TGTGCCAGCAGCCACGGCCTAGCGGGAGGGCCAGGCTACGAGCAGTACTTC. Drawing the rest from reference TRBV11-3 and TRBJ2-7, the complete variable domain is EAGVVQSPRYKIIEKKQPVAFWCNPISGHNTLYWYLQNLGQGPELLIRYENEEAVDDSQLPKDRFSAERLKGVDSTLKIQPAELGDSAVYLCASSHGLAGGPGYEQYFGPGTRLTVT.

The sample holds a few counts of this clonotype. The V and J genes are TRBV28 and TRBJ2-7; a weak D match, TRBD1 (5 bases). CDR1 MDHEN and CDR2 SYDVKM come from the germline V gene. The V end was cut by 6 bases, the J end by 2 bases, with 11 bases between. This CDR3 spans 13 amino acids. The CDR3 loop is CASRSGQTYEQYV. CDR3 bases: TGTGCCAGCAGATCTGGACAAACCTACGAGCAGTACGTC.

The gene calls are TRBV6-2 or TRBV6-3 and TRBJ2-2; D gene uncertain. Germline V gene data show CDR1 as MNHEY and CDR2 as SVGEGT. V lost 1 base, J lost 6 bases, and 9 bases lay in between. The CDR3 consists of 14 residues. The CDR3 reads CASSYWLGSGELFF. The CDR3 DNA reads TGTGCCAGCAGTTACTGGTTGGGGTCCGGGGAGCTGTTTTTT.

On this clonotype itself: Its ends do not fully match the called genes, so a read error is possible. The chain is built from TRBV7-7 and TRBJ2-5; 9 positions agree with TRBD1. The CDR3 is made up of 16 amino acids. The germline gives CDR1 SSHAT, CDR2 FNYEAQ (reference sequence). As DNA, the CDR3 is TGTGCTAGCAGCTCGGGACAGGGTGGGGGACAAGAGACCCAGTACTTC. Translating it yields CASSSGQGGGQETQYF. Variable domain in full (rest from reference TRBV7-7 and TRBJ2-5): GAGVSQSPRYKVTKRGQDVTLRCDPISSHATLYWYQQALGQGPEFLTYFNYEAQPDKSGLPSDRFSAERPEGSISTLTIQRTEQRDSAMYRCASSSGQGGGQETQYFGPGTRLLVL.

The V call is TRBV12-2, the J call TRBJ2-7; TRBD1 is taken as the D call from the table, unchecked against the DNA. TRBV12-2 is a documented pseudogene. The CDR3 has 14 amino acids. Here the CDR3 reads CASRPPRDRDEQYF. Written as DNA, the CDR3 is TGTGCAAGTCGCCCACCCCGAGACAGGGACGAGCAGTACTTC.

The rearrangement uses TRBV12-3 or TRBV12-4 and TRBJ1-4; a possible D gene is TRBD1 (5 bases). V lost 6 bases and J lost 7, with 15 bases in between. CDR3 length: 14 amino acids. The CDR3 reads CASRLQGVGEKLFF. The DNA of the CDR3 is TGTGCCAGCAGGCTCCAGGGTGTTGGTGAAAAACTGTTTTTT.

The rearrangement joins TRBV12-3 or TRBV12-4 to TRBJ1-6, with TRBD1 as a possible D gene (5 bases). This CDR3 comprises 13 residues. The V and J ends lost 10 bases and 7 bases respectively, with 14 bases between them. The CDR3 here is CATRGGNNSPLHF. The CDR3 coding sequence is TGTGCCACCCGCGGGGGGAACAATTCACCCCTCCACTTT.

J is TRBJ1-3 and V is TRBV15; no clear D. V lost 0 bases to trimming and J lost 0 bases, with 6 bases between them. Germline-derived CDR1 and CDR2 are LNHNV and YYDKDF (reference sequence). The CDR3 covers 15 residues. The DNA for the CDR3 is TGTGCCACCAGCAGAGACTGGAGCTCTGGAAACACCATATATTTT. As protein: CATSRDWSSGNTIYF.

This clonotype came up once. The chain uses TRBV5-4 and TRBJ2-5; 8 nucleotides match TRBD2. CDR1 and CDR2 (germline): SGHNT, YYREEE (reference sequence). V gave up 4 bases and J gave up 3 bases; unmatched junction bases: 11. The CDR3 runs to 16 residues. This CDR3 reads CASSKLTSVGEETQYF. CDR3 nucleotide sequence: TGTGCCAGCAGCAAGTTGACTAGCGTTGGGGAAGAGACCCAGTACTTC.

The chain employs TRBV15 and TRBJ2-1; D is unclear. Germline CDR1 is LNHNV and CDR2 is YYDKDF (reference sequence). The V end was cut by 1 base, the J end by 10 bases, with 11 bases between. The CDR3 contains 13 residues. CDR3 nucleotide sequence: TGTGCCACCAGCAGAGGGGTTGAACAGGAGCAGTTCTTC. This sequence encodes CATSRGVEQEQFF.

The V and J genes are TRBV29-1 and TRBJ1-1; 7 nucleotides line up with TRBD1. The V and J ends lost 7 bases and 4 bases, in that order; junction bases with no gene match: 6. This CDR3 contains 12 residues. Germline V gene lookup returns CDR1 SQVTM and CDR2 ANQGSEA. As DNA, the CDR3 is TGCAGCGGGGACCGACAGGGCACTGAAGCTTTCTTT. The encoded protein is CSGDRQGTEAFF.

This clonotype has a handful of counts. The CDR3 DNA reads as TGTGCTAGTGGTCCGATATCAGGGGGTGGCGGCTACACCTTC. Protein product: CASGPISGGGGYTF. V usage is TRBV12-5 and J usage is TRBJ1-2; TRBD1 aligns across 7 bases. V gave up 5 bases and J gave up 8 bases; unmatched junction bases: 11. This CDR3 contains 14 residues. CDR1 and CDR2 (germline): LGHNT, FRNRAP.

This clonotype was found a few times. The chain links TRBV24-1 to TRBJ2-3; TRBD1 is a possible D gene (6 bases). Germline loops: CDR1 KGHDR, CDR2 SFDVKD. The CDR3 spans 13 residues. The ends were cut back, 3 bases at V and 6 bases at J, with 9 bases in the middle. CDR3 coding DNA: TGTGCCACCAGTGATCTACAGGGCGATACGCAGTATTTT. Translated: CATSDLQGDTQYF.

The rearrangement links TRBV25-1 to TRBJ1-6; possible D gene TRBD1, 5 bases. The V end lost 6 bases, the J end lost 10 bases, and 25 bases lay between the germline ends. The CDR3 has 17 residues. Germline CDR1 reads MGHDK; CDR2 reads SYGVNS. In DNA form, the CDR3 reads TGTGCCAGCAGCGCCAGAAGGGGCTCGGTCCTAGGGTCACCCCTCCACTTT. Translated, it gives CASSARRGSVLGSPLHF.